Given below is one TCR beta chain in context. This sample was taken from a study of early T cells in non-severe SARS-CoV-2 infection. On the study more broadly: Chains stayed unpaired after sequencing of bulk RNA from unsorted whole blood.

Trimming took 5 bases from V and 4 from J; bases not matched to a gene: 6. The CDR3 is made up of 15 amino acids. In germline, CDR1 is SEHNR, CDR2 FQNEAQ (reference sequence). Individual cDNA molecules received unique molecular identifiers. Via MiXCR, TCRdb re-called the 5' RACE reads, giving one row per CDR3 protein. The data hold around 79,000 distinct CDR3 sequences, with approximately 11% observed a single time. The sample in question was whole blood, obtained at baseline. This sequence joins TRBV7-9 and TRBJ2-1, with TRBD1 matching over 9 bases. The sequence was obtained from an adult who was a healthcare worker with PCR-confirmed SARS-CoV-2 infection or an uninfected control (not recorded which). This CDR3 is CASSQGGTGYNEQFF. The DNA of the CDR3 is TGTGCCAGCAGCCAGGGCGGGACAGGGTACAATGAGCAGTTCTTC.